This T cell receptor beta chain came from a study of control samples from healthy donors and cancer patients. Produced via immunoSEQ multiplex PCR; TCRdb's table is partial and in-frame only. The table has some 94,000 clones, roughly 89% seen once; the top ten hold 9% to 10%. This CDR3 contains 14 residues. Per the germline V gene, CDR1 is MDHEN and CDR2 is SYDVKM. V shed 7 bases and J shed 10 bases, with 17 bases lying between them. Sequencing input: PBMCs. The sequence was collected from a woman aged 45 to 65 with colorectal cancer. This chain uses TRBV28 with TRBJ1-6; D is unclear. The chain's CDR3 is CASISSPAGSPLHF. DNA of the CDR3: TGTGCCAGCATAAGTTCCCCCGCTGGGTCACCCCTCCACTTT.